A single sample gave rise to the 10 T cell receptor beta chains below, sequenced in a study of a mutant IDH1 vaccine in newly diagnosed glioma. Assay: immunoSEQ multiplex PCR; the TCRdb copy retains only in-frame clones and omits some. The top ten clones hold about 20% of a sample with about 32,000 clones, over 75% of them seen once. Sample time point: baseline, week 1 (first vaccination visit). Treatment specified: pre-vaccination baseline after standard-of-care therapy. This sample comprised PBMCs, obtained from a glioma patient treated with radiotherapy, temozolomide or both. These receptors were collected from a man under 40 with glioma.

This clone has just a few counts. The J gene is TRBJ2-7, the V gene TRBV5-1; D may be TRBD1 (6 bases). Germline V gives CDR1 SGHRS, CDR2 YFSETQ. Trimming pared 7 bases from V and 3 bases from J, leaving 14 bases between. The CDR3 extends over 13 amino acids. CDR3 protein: CASGDTQGYEQYF. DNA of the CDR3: TGCGCCAGCGGGGACACACAGGGCTACGAGCAGTACTTC.

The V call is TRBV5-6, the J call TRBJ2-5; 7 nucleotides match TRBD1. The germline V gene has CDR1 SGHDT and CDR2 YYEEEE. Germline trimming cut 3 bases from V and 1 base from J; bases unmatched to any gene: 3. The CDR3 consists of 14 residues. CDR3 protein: CASSSTGFQETQYF. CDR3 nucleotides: TGTGCCAGCAGCTCGACAGGGTTCCAAGAGACCCAGTACTTC.

The CDR3: CASSQNQNNSPLHF. The DNA of the CDR3 is TGCGCCAGCAGCCAAAATCAGAATAATTCACCCCTCCACTTT. V is TRBV4-3 and J is TRBJ1-6; D is undetermined. The CDR3 is made up of 14 amino acids. Germline lookup yields CDR1 LGHNA and CDR2 YSLEER. The ends were cut back, 2 bases at V and 5 bases at J, with 7 bases in the middle.

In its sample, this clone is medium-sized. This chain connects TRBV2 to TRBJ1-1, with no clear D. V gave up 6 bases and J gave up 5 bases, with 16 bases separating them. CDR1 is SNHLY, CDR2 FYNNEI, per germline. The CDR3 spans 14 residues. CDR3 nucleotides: TGTGCCAGCAGACCCGGACCGGACTCAACTGAAGCTTTCTTT. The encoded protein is CASRPGPDSTEAFF.

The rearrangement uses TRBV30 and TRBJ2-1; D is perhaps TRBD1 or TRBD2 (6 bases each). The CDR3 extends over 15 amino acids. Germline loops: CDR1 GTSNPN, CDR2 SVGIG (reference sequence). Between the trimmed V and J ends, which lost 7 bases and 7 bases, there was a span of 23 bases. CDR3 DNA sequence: TGTGCCTTTCGACCACTAGTTAAAGGGGGGAATGAGCAGTTCTTC. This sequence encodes CAFRPLVKGGNEQFF.

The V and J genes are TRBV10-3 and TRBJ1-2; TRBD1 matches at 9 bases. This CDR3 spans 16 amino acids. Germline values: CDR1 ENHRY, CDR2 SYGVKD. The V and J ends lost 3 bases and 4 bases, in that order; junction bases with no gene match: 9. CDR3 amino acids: CAISDRRGQGGYGYTF. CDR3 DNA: TGTGCCATCAGTGACCGCCGGGGACAGGGTGGCTATGGCTACACCTTC.

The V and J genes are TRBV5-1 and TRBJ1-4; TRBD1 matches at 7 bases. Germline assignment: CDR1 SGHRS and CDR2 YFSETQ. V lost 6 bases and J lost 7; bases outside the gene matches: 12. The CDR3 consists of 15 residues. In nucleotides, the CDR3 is TGCGCCAGCACCTCGAACACAGGGGATGGTGAAAAACTGTTTTTT. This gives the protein CASTSNTGDGEKLFF.

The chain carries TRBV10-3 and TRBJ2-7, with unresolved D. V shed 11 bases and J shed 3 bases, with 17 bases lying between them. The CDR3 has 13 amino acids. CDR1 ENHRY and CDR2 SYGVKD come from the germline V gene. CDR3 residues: CAVTLEVDYEQYF. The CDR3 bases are TGTGCCGTTACGCTGGAAGTGGACTACGAGCAGTACTTC.

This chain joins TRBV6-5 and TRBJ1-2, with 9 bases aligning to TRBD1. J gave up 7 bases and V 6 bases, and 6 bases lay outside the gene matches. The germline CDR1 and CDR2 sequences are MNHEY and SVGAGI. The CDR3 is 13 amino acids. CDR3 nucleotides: TGTGCCAGCAGCCGGGACAGGGCTGGTGGCTACACCTTC. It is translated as CASSRDRAGGYTF.

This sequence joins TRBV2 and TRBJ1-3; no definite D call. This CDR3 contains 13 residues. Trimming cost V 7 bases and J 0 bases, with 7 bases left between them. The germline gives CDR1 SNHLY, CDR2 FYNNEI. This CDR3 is CASKTDSGNTIYF. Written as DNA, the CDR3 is TGTGCCAGCAAAACAGACTCTGGAAACACCATATATTTT.